The TCR beta chain under discussion was sequenced for a study of metastatic and nonmetastatic thyroid tumors. At the level of the study: Where malignant and benign thyroid patients were concerned, repertoires were compared across blood and tumor or nodule tissue.

Study-level findings and limits: Compared with benign nodules, malignant thyroid tumors were reported to have significantly higher TCR beta diversity in both blood and tumor.

As processed by the authors: To classify distant metastasis in papillary thyroid cancer, a model was built from CDR3 differences across clinicopathological groups. From the PCR reads, TCRdb re-called clones with MiXCR. The V and J calls were not made by the authors but by TCRdb's processing. In the table there are about 16,000 clones, approximately 30% of which are singletons. Trimming cost V 5 bases and J 2 bases, with 19 bases left between them. The CDR3 consists of 16 residues. Germline lookup yields CDR1 SGHAT and CDR2 FQNNGV. This clone has a count of ten or more. Its antigen remains unknown. The entire patient cohort was treatment-naive prior to thyroid surgery.

The sequence derives from a male donor with papillary thyroid cancer or a benign thyroid nodule (not recorded which). Some clones in this sample may be carry-over from other donors' samples. J is TRBJ2-7 and V is TRBV11-2; tentatively, D is TRBD1 (6 bases). Sequenced material: tumor tissue. The CDR3 DNA is TGTGCCAGCAGCCCATTTCTCACAGGGCCTACCTACGAGCAGTACTTC. Protein: CASSPFLTGPTYEQYF.